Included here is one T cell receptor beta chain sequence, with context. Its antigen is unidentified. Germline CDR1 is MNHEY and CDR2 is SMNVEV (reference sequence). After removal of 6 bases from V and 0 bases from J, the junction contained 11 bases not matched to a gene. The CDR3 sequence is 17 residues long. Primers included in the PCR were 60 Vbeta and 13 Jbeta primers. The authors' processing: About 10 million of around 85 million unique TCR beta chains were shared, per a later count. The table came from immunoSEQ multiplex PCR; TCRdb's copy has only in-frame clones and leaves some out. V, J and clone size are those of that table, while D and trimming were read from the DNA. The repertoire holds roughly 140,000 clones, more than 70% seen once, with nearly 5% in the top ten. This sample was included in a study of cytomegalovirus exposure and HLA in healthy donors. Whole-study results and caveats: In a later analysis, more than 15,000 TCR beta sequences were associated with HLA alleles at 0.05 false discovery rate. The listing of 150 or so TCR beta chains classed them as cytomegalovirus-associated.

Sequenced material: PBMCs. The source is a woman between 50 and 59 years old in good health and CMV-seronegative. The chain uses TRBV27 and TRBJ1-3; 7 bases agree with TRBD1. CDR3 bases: TGTGCCAGCAGGGCCTCTAAGGACAGGAGCTCTGGAAACACCATATATTTT. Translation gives CASRASKDRSSGNTIYF.